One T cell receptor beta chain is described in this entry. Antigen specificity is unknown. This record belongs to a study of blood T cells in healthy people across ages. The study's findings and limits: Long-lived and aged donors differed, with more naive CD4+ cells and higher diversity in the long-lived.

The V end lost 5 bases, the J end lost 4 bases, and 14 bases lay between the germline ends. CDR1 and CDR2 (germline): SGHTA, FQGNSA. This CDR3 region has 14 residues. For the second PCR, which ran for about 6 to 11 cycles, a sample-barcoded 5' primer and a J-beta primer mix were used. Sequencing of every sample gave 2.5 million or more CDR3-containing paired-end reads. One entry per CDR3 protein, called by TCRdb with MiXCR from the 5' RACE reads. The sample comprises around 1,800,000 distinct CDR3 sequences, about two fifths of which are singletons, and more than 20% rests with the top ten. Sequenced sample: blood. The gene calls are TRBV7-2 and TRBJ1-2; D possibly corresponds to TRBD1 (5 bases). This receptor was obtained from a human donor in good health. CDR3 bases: TGTGCCAGCAGCCCCACGGGGGAATTCTATGGCTACACCTTC. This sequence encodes CASSPTGEFYGYTF.